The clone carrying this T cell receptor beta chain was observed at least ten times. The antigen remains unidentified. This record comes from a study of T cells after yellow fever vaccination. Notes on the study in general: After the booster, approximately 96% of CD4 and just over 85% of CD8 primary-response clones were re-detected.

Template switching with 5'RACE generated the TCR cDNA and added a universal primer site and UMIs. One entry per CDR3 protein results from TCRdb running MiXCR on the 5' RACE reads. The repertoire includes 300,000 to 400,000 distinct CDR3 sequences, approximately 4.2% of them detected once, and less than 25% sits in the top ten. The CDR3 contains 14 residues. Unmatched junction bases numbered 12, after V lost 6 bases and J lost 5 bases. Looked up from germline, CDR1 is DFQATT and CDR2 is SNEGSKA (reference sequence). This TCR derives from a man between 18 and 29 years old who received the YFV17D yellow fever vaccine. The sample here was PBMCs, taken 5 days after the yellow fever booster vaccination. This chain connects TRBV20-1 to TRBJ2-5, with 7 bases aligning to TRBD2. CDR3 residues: CSAQISGVSETQYF. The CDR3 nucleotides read TGCAGTGCCCAAATCAGCGGGGTATCGGAGACCCAGTACTTC.